The 4 T cell receptor beta chains listed next were all sequenced from one sample in a study of T cell responses to AZD1222 COVID-19 vaccine. Sequenced by immunoSEQ multiplex PCR; TCRdb stores in-frame clones only, minus some. The table records 95,000 to 110,000 clones, around 90% of them present only once. The sequencing here drew on peripheral blood, taken 28 days after the second AZD1222 dose. Source of these receptors: an adult who received the AZD1222 COVID-19 vaccine.

The genes are TRBV19 and TRBJ1-1; 9 bases are shared with TRBD1. From germline, CDR1 is LNHDA and CDR2 SQIVND (reference sequence). Germline trimming cut 8 bases from V and 1 base from J; bases unmatched to any gene: 8. This CDR3 contains 15 residues. The CDR3 loop reads CASRRGQGENTEAFF. DNA for the CDR3: TGTGCCAGTCGAAGGGGACAGGGCGAGAACACTGAAGCTTTCTTT.

V and J are TRBV12-3 or TRBV12-4 and TRBJ2-7; TRBD1 is a possible D gene (5 bases). V lost 4 bases and J lost 12, with 13 bases in between. This CDR3 comprises 11 residues. CDR3 nucleotides: TGTGCCAGCAGTTCTTCAGGTGGGGCGTACTTC. This translates into CASSSSGGAYF.

This clone came up once. V gene TRBV27 combines with J gene TRBJ1-5; no firm D call. The V and J ends lost 9 bases and 3 bases respectively, with 18 bases between them. Germline CDR1 and CDR2: MNHEY and SMNVEV (reference sequence). The CDR3 runs to 15 residues. The CDR3 loop is CASPTYMPLNQPQHF. The CDR3 DNA reads TGTGCCAGTCCTACGTATATGCCCCTCAATCAGCCCCAGCATTTT.

The chain employs TRBV19 and TRBJ1-2, with D uncertain. The germline V and J ends were trimmed by 6 bases and 8 bases, with 16 bases remaining between them. Germline V gene data show CDR1 as LNHDA and CDR2 as SQIVND (reference sequence). The CDR3 is made up of 13 amino acids. The CDR3 is CASRPEMVGGYTF. As DNA, the CDR3 is TGTGCCAGTAGACCGGAGATGGTGGGAGGCTACACCTTC.